Here is one T cell receptor beta chain with its context. The target antigen is unknown. The data stem from a study of T cell repertoires in cytomegalovirus infection. On the study more broadly: Well-studied HLA-B-restricted CMV epitopes were used in the study alongside recently identified HLA-C-restricted ones. Study-level points and caveats: It was HLA-C-restricted CMV-specific TCR beta clonotypes that dominated the response ex vivo. Based on cumulative public TCR beta family frequency, carriers of CMV plus the relevant HLA were identified.

V lost 5 bases, J lost 6 bases, and 12 bases lay in between. CDR1 and CDR2 from the germline V gene are SEHNR and FQNEAQ (reference sequence). CDR3 length equals 13 residues. From the reads, TCRdb called clonotypes with MiXCR, one entry per CDR3 protein. The sample lists 550,000 to 850,000 distinct CDR3 sequences, around 35% occurring once. The chain recombines TRBV7-9 with TRBJ2-3, with unresolved D. Specimen: cultured PBMCs, collected from culture after CMV antigen stimulation. This TCR was sampled from a human donor in good health (CMV status not recorded). Some clones in this sample may be carry-over from other donors' samples. This chain's CDR3 is CASSPSQDDTQYF. For the CDR3, the DNA is TGTGCCAGCAGCCCATCCCAGGACGATACGCAGTATTTT.